A single sample gave rise to the 5 T cell receptor beta chains below, sequenced in a study of Graves' ophthalmopathy and Graves' hyperthyroidism. From RNA, the CDR3 regions of TCR beta chains were amplified and sequenced. After a first-round RT-PCR with HTBI primers, a second-round multiplex PCR was run. TCRdb called the multiplex PCR reads again in MiXCR, with one record for every CDR3 protein. The sample gives roughly 1.1 million distinct CDR3 sequences, about two fifths of which show up once; approximately 10% is in the top ten. Sequenced: peripheral blood or thyroid tissue (not recorded which). These receptors all come from an adult man with Graves' hyperthyroidism.

This clonotype was counted between two and nine times. The rearrangement links TRBV19 to TRBJ2-7, with D unclear. CDR1 and CDR2 (germline): LNHDA, SQIVND (reference sequence). This CDR3 contains 14 residues. Trimming removed 2 bases at V and 2 bases at J, with 10 bases between. The CDR3 spells CASSIYDKTYEQYF. The CDR3 nucleotides read TGTGCCAGTAGTATATACGACAAGACCTACGAGCAGTACTTC.

This clonotype was counted a few times. The rearrangement joins TRBV9 to TRBJ2-2, with 8 bases that match TRBD1. J was trimmed by 4 bases and V by 6 bases; bases with no gene match: 14. Germline lookup yields CDR1 SGDLS and CDR2 YYNGEE. The CDR3 loop spans 17 amino acids. CDR3 amino acids: CASTSIGPGTGTGELFF. The CDR3 DNA is TGTGCCAGCACCTCAATCGGTCCCGGGACAGGCACCGGGGAGCTGTTTTTT. Drawing the rest from reference TRBV9 and TRBJ2-2, the complete variable domain is DSGVTQTPKHLITATGQRVTLRCSPRSGDLSVYWYQQSLDQGLQFLIQYYNGEERAKGNILERFSAQQFPDLHSELNLSSLELGDSALYFCASTSIGPGTGTGELFFGEGSRLTVL.

To note about this clonotype: The junction and the germline gene differ at one end; a read error may be behind it. The CDR3 loop reads CANSSSLYEQYF. DNA for the CDR3: TGTGCCAACAGCTCGTCCCTCTACGAGCAGTACTTC. The gene calls are TRBV5-4 and TRBJ2-7; D remains unclear. This CDR3 region has 12 residues. Germline V gene sequence: CDR1 SGHNT, CDR2 YYREEE (reference sequence).

This clonotype was found a few times. The rearrangement links TRBV7-9 to TRBJ2-7, with 8 bases identical to TRBD1. CDR3 length: 17 residues. The ends lost 5 bases at V and 6 bases at J; junction bases unmatched: 18. CDR1 and CDR2 from the germline V gene are SEHNR and FQNEAQ (reference sequence). Here the CDR3 reads CASSPPLTGGIIGEQYF. The CDR3 nucleotides are TGTGCCAGCAGCCCCCCCCTTACAGGGGGTATAATTGGCGAGCAGTACTTC.

This clonotype occurred many times. The V call is TRBV2, the J call TRBJ1-1; D is unclear. CDR3 size: 10 residues. Trimming took 6 bases from V and 9 from J, leaving 8 bases between them. Germline V gives CDR1 SNHLY, CDR2 FYNNEI. Here the CDR3 DNA reads TGTGCCAGCAGAGGCACCCAAGCTTTCTTT. Amino acids: CASRGTQAFF.